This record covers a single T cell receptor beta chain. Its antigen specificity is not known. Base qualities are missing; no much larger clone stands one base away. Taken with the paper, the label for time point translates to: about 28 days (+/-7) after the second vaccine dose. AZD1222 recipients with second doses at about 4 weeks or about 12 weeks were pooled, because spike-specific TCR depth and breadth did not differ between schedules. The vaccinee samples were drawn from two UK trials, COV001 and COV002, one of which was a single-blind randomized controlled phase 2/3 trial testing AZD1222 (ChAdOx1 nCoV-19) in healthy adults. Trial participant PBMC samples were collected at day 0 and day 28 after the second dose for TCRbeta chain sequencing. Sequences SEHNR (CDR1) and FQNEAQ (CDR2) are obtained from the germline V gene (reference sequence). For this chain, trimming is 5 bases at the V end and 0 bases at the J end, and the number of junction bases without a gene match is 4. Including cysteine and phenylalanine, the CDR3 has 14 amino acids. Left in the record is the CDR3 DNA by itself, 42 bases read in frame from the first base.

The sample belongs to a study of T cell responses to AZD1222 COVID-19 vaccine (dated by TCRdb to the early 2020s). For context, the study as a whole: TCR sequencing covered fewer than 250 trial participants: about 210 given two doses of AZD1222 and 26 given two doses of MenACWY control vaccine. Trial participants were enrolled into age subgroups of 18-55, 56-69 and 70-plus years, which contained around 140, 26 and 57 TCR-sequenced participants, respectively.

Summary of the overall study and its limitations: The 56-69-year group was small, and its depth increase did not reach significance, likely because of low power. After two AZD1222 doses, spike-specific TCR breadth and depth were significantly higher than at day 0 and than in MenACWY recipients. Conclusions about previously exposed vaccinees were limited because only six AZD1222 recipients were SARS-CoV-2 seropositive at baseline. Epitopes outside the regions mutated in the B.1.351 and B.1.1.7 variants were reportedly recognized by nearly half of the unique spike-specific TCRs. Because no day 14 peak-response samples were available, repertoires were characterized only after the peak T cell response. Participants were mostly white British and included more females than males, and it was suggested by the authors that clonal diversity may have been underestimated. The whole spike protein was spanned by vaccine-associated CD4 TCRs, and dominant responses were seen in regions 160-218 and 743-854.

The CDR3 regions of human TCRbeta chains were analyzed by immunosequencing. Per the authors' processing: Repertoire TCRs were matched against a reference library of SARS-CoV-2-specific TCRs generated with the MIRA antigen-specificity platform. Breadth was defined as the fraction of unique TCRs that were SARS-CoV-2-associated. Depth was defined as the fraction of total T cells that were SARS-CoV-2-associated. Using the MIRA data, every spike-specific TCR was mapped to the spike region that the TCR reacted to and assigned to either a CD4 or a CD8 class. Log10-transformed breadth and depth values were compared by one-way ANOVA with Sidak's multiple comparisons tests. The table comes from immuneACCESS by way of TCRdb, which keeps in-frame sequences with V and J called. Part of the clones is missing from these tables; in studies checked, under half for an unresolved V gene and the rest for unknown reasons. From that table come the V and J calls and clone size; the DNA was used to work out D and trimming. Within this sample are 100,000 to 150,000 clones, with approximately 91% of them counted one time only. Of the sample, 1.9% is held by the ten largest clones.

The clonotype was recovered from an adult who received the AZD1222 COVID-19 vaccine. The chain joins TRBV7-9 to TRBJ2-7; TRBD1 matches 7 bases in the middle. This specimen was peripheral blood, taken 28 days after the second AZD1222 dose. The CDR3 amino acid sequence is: CASSETGPSYEQYF. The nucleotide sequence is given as TGTGCCAGCAGCGAGACAGGGCCCTCCTACGAGCAGTACTTC.